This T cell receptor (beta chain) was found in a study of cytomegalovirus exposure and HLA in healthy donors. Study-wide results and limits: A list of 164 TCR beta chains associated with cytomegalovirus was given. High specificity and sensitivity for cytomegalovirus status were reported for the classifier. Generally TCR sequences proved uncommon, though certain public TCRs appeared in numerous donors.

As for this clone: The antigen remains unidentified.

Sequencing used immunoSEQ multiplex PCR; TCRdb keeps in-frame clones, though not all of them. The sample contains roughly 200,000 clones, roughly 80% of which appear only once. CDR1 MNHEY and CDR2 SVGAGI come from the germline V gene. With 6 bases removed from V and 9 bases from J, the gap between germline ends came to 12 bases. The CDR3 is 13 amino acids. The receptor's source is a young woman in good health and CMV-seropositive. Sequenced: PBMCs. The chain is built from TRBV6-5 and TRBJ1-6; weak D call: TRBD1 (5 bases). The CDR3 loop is CASRAGVSSPLHF. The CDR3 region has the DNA TGTGCCAGCAGGGCGGGGGTCAGTTCACCCCTCCACTTT.